This T cell receptor (beta chain) is from a study of early stage breast cancer tumors. Sequencing used immunoSEQ multiplex PCR; TCRdb keeps in-frame clones, though not all of them. This table holds tens of thousands of clones, roughly three fifths found once. The CDR3 spans 15 residues. With V trimmed by 3 bases and J by 1 base, 1 base remained unmatched. CDR1 MDHEN and CDR2 SYDVKM come from the germline V gene. The specimen sequenced was breast tumor tissue. The V call is TRBV28, the J call TRBJ1-5; 9 nucleotides align to TRBD1. The clonotype comes from a person between 50 and 60 years old with breast cancer. The CDR3 spells CASSLGQGSNQPQHF. CDR3 nucleotides: TGTGCCAGCAGTTTGGGACAGGGAAGCAATCAGCCCCAGCATTTT.